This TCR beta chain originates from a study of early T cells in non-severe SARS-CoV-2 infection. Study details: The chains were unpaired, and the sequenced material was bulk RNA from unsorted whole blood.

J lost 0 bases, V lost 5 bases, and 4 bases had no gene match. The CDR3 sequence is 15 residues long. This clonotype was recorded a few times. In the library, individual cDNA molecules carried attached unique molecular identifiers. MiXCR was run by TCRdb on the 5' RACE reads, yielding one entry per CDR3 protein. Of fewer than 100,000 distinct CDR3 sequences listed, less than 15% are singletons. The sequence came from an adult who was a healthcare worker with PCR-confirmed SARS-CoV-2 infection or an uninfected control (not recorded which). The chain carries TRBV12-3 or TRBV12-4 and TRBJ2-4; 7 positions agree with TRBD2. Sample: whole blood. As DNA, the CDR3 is TGTGCCAGCAGTCCGCGGGGGATAGCCAAAAACATTCAGTACTTC. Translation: CASSPRGIAKNIQYF.